This TCR beta chain was documented in a study of T cell changes during pregnancy in multiple sclerosis. A single count supports this clone. Sequenced by immunoSEQ multiplex PCR; TCRdb stores in-frame clones only, minus some. The sample consists of 100,000 to 130,000 clones, 85% to 95% of them appearing once. The source is a female donor in good health, enrolled as a control in a pregnancy study. Sequenced here: peripheral blood, sampled in the third trimester of pregnancy.

CDR3 sequence reads: CASSLGPGQGGPSNRKVHF. CDR3 in DNA: TGCGCCAGCAGCTTGGGTCCGGGACAGGGGGGGCCCTCGAATCGTAAAGTCCACTTT. The rearrangement links TRBV5-1 to TRBJ1-6; 11 bases fit TRBD1. The CDR3 has 19 residues. CDR1 is SGHRS, CDR2 YFSETQ, per germline. V trimming: 0 bases; J trimming: 17 bases; junction bases outside the gene matches: 22.